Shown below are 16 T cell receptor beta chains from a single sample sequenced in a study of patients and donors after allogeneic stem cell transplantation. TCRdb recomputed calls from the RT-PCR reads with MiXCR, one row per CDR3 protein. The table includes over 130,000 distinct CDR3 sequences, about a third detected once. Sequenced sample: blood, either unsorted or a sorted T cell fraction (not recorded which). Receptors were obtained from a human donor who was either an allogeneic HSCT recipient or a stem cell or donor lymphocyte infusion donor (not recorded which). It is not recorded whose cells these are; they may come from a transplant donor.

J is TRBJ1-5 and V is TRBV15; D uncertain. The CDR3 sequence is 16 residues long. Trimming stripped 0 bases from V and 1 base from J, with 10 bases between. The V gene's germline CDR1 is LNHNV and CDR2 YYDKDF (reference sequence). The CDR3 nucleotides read TGTGCCACCAGCAGAGATTGGAGAAGGAGCAATCAGCCCCAGCATTTT. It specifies CATSRDWRRSNQPQHF.

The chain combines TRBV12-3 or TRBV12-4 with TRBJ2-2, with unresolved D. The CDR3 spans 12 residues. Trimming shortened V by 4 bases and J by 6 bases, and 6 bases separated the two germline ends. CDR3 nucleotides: TGTGCCAGCAGTTCCGAACCCGGGGAGCTGTTTTTT. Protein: CASSSEPGELFF.

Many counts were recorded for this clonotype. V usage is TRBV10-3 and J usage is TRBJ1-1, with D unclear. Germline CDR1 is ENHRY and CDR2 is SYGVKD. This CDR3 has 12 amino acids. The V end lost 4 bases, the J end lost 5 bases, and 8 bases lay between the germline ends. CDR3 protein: CAISVERTEAFF. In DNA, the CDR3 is TGTGCCATCAGTGTTGAGCGAACTGAAGCTTTCTTT.

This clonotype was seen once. CDR3 region: CSARRAGSVAKNIQYF. CDR3 DNA: TGCAGTGCTAGAAGGGCAGGGTCAGTAGCCAAAAACATTCAGTACTTC. V and J are TRBV20-1 and TRBJ2-4, with D possibly being TRBD1 (5 bases). This CDR3 has 16 amino acids. V was clipped by 2 bases and J by 0 bases, with 14 bases between them. Looked up from germline, CDR1 is DFQATT and CDR2 is SNEGSKA (reference sequence).

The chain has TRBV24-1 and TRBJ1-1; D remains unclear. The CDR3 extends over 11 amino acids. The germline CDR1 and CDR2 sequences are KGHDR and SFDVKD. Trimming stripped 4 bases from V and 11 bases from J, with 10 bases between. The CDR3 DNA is TGTGCCACCAGTGAGGGTCCTATGGCTTTCTTT. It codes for CATSEGPMAFF.

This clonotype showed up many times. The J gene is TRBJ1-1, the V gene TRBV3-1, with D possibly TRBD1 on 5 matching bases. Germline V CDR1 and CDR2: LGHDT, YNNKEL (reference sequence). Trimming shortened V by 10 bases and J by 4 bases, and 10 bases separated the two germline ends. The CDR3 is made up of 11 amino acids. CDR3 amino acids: CATRGSTEAFF. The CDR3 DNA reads TGTGCCACCCGGGGGTCCACTGAAGCTTTCTTT.

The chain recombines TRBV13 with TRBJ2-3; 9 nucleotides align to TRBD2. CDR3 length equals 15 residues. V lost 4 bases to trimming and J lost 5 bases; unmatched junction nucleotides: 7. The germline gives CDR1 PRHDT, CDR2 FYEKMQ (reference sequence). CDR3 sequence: CASSSLMTSGDTQYF. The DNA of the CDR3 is TGTGCCAGCAGCTCCCTTATGACTAGCGGAGATACGCAGTATTTT.

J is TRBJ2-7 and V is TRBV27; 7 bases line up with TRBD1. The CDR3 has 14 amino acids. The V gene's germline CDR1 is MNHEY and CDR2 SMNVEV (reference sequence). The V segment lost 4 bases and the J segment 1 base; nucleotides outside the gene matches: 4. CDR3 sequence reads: CASSSTGQSYEQYV. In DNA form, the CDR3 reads TGTGCCAGCAGTTCGACGGGACAGTCCTACGAGCAGTACGTC.

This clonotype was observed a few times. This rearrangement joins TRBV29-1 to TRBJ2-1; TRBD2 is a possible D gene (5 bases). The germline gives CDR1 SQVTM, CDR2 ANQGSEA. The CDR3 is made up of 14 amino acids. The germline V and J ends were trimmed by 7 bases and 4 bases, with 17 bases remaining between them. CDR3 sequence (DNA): TGCAGCGCCGGAGGAGGTAGGGTATACAATGAGCAGTTCTTC. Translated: CSAGGGRVYNEQFF.

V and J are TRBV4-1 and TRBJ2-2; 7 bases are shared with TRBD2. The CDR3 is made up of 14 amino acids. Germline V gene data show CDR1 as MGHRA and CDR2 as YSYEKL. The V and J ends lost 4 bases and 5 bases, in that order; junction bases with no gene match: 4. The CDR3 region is CASSRLAATGELFF. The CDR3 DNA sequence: TGCGCCAGCAGCCGCCTAGCGGCAACCGGGGAGCTGTTTTTT.

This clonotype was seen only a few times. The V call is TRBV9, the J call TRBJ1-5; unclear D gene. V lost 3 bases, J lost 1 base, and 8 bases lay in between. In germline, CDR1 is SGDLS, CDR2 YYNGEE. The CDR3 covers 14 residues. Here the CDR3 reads CASSAGESNQPQHF. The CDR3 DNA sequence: TGTGCCAGCAGCGCGGGTGAGAGCAATCAGCCCCAGCATTTT.

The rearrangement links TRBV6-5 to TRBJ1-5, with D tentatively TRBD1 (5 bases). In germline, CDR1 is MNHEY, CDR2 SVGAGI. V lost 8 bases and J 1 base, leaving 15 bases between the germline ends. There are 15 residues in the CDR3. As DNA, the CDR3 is TGTGCCAGCCAGCGGGACCCAAGGAGCAATCAGCCCCAGCATTTT. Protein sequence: CASQRDPRSNQPQHF.

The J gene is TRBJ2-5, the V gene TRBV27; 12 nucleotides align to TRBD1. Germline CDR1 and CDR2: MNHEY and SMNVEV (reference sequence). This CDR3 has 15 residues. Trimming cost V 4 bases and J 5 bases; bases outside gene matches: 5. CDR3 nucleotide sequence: TGTGCCAGCAGTTCTGGGACAGGGGGCTCCGAGACCCAGTACTTC. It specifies CASSSGTGGSETQYF.

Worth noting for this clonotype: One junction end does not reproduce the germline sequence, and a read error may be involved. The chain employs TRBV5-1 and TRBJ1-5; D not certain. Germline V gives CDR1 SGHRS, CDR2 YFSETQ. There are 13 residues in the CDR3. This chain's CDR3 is CARSLDPNQPQHF. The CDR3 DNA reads TGCGCCAGAAGCTTGGACCCGAATCAGCCCCAGCATTTT. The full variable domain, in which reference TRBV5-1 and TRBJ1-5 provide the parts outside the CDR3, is KAGVTQTPRYLIKTRGQQVTLSCSPISGHRSVSWYQQTPGQGLQFLFEYFSETQRNKGNFPGRFSGRQFSNSRSEMNVSTLELGDSALYLCARSLDPNQPQHFGDGTRLSIL.

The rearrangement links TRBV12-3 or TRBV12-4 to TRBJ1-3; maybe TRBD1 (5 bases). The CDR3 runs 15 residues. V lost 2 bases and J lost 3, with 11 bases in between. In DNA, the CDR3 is TGTGCCAGCAGTTTACGGTGGGGCGGTGGAAACACCATATATTTT. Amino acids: CASSLRWGGGNTIYF.

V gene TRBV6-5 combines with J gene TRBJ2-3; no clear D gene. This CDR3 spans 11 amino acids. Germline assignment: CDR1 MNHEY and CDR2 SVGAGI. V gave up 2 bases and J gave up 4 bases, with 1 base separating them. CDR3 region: CASSYADTQYF. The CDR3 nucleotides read TGTGCCAGCAGTTACGCAGATACGCAGTATTTT.